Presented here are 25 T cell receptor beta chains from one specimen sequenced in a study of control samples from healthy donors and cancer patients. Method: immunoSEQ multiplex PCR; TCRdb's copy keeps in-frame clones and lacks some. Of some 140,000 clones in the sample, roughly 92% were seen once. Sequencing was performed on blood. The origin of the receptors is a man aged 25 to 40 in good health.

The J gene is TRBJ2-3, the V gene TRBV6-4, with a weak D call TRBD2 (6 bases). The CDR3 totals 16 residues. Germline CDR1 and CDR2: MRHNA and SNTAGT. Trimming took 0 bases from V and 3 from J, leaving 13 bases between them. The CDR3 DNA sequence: TGTGCCAGCAGTGACTCGGGGGGAGATCCGACAGATACGCAGTATTTT. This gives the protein CASSDSGGDPTDTQYF.

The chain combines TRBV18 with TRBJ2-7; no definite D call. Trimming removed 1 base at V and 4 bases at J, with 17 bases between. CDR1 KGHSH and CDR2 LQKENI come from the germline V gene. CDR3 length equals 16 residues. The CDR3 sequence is CASSPQGFRAFYEQYF. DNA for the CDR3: TGTGCCAGCTCACCACAGGGCTTTCGGGCTTTTTACGAGCAGTACTTC.

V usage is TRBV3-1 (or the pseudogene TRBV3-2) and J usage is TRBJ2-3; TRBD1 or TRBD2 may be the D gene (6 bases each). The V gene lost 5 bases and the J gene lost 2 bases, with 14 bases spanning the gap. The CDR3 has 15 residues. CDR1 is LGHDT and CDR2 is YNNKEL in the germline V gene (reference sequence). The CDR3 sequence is CASSGWGANTDTQYF. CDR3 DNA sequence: TGTGCCAGCAGCGGGTGGGGGGCGAACACAGATACGCAGTATTTT.

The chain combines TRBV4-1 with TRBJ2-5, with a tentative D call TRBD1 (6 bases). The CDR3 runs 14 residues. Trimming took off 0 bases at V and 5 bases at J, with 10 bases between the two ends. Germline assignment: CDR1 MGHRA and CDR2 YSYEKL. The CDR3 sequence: CASSQELRGETQYF. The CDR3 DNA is TGCGCCAGCAGCCAAGAACTTAGGGGGGAGACCCAGTACTTC.

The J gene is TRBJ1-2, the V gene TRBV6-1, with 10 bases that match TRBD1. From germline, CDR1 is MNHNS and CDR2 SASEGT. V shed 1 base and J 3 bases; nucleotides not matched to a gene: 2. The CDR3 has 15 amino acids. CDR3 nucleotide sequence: TGTGCCAGCAGTGAAGGGGGGACAGGGGACTATGGCTACACCTTC. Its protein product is CASSEGGTGDYGYTF.

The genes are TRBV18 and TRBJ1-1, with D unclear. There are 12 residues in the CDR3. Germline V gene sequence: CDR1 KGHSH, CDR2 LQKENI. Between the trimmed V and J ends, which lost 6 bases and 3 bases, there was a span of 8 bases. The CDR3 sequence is CASSRQYTEAFF. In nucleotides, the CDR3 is TGTGCCAGCTCCCGGCAGTACACTGAAGCTTTCTTT.

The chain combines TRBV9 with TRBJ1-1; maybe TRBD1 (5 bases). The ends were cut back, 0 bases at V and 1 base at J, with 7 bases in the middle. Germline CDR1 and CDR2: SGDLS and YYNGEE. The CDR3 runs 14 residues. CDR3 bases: TGTGCCAGCAGCGTAGACGGGGCGAACACTGAAGCTTTCTTT. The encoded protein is CASSVDGANTEAFF.

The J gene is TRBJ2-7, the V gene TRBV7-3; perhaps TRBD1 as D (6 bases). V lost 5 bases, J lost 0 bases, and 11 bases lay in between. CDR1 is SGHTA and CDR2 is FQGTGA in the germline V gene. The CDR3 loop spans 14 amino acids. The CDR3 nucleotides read TGTGCCAGCAGCCCCACAGGGAACTCCTACGAGCAGTACTTC. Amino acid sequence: CASSPTGNSYEQYF.

The CDR3 bases are TGCGCCAGCAGCTTTACGGGACTAAACACCGGGGAGCTGTTTTTT. Encoded protein: CASSFTGLNTGELFF. The chain has TRBV5-1 and TRBJ2-2, with TRBD2 matching over 7 bases. V lost 2 bases and J lost 2; bases outside the gene matches: 3. The CDR3 consists of 15 residues. Germline CDR1 SGHRS, CDR2 YFSETQ. Filled out from reference TRBV5-1 and TRBJ2-2, the complete variable domain reads KAGVTQTPRYLIKTRGQQVTLSCSPISGHRSVSWYQQTPGQGLQFLFEYFSETQRNKGNFPGRFSGRQFSNSRSEMNVSTLELGDSALYLCASSFTGLNTGELFFGEGSRLTVL.

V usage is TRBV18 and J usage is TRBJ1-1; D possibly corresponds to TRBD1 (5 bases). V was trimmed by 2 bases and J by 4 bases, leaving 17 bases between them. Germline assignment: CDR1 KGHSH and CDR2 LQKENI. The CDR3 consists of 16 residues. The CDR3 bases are TGTGCCAGCTCACCAAGGCGAGGGGCGGGCGGCACTGAAGCTTTCTTT. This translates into CASSPRRGAGGTEAFF.

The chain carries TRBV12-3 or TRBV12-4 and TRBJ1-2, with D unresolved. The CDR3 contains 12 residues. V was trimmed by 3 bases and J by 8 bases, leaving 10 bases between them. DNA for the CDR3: TGTGCCAGCAGTTTTTTGGGCAACGGCTACACCTTC. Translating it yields CASSFLGNGYTF.

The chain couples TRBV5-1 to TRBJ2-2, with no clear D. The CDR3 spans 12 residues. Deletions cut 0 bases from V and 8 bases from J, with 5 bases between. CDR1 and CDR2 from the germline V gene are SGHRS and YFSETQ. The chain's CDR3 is CASSLAQGELFF. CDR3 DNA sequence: TGCGCCAGCAGCTTGGCCCAAGGGGAGCTGTTTTTT.

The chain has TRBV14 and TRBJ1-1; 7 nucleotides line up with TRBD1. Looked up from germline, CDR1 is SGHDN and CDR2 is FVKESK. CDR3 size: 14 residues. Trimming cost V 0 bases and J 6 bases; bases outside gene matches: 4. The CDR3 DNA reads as TGTGCCAGCAGCCAAGATCGAGGGGGCCCTGAAGCTTTCTTT. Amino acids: CASSQDRGGPEAFF.

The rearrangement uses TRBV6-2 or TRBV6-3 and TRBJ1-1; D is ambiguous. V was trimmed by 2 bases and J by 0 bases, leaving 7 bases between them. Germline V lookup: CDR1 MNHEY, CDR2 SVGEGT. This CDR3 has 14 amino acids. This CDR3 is CASSYPLLNTEAFF. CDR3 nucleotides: TGTGCCAGCAGTTACCCTCTTTTGAACACTGAAGCTTTCTTT.

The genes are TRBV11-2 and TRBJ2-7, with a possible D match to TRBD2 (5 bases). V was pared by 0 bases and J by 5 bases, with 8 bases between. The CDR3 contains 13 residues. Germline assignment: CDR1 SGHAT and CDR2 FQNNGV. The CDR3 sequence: CASSLDLGDEQYF. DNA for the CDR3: TGTGCCAGCAGCTTAGATCTCGGGGACGAGCAGTACTTC.

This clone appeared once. Written as DNA, the CDR3 is TGTGCCAGCAGAGAGACATTAGGGGGCCTTCAGCCCCAGCATTTT. It translates to CASRETLGGLQPQHF. This chain links TRBV6-5 with TRBJ1-5; 7 bases match TRBD1. CDR1 MNHEY and CDR2 SVGAGI come from the germline V gene. The length of the CDR3 is 15 residues. J lost 6 bases, V lost 6 bases, and 11 bases had no gene match.

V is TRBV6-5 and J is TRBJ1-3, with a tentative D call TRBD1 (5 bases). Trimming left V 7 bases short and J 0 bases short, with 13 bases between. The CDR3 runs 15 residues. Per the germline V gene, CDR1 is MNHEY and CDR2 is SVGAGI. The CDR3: CASTSTGTSGNTIYF. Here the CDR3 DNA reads TGTGCCAGCACTTCAACAGGAACCTCTGGAAACACCATATATTTT.

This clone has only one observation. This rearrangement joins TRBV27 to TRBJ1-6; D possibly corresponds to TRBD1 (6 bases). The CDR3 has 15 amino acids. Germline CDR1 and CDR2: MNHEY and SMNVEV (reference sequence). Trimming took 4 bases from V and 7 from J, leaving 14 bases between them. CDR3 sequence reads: CASSSLGGGNSPLHF. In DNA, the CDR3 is TGTGCCAGCAGTTCGTTGGGGGGGGGCAATTCACCCCTCCACTTT.

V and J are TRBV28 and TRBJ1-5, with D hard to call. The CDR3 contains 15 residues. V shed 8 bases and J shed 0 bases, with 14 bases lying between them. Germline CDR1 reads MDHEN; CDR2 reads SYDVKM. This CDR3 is CASSTNYDSNQPQHF. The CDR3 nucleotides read TGTGCCAGCTCGACGAATTATGATAGCAATCAGCCCCAGCATTTT.

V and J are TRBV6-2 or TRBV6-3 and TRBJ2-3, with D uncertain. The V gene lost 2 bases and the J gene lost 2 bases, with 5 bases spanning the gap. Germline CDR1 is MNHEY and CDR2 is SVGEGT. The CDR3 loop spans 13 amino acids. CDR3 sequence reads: CASSYKTTDTQYF. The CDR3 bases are TGTGCCAGCAGTTACAAGACCACAGATACGCAGTATTTT.

The CDR3: CASSLQGSNQPQHF. CDR3 sequence (DNA): TGTGCCAGCAGTCTTCAGGGGAGCAATCAGCCCCAGCATTTT. The chain links TRBV27 to TRBJ1-5, with TRBD1 as a possible D gene (6 bases). CDR3 size: 14 residues. Trimming cost V 5 bases and J 1 base, with 9 bases left between them. Germline V gene data show CDR1 as MNHEY and CDR2 as SMNVEV (reference sequence).

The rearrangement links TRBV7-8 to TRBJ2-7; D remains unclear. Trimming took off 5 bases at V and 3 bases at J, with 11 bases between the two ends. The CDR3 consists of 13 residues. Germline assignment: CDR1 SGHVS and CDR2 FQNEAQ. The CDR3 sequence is CASSKTISYEQYF. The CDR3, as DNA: TGTGCCAGCAGCAAAACTATAAGCTACGAGCAGTACTTC.

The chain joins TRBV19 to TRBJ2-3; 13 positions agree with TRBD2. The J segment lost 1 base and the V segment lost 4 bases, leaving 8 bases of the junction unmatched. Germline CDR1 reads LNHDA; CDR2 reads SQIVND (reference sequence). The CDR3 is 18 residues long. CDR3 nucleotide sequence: TGTGCCAGTAGTACCCGGACTAGCGGGAGTATCGGCACAGATACGCAGTATTTT. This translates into CASSTRTSGSIGTDTQYF. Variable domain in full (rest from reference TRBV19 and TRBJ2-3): DGGITQSPKYLFRKEGQNVTLSCEQNLNHDAMYWYRQDPGQGLRLIYYSQIVNDFQKGDIAEGYSVSREKKESFPLTVTSAQKNPTAFYLCASSTRTSGSIGTDTQYFGPGTRLTVL.

Here the CDR3 DNA reads TGCAGCGGTGGGGGAGGCTTCTATGGCTACACCTTC. Protein product: CSGGGGFYGYTF. The rearrangement joins TRBV29-1 to TRBJ1-2; perhaps TRBD1 as D (5 bases). This CDR3 is 12 amino acids long. CDR1 and CDR2 (germline): SQVTM, ANQGSEA. The ends were cut back, 7 bases at V and 4 bases at J, with 13 bases in the middle.

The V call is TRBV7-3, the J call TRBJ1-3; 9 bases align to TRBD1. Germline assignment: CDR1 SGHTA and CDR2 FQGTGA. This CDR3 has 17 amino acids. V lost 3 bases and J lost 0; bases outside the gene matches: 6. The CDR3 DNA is TGTGCCAGCAGCTTGATACAGGGGGCTAGCTCTGGAAACACCATATATTTT. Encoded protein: CASSLIQGASSGNTIYF.